This T cell receptor (beta chain) derives from a study of graft-versus-host responses after intestinal transplantation. In the study overall: Recipients had multivisceral, liver-intestinal, or isolated intestinal transplants. Tacrolimus plus steroids were given to all recipients for about 3 years, preceded by anti-thymocyte globulin induction. Whole-study results and caveats: GvH clones surfaced in recipient marrow, some emerging earlier in ileum or blood.

TCRdb keeps only in-frame clones here, not all; method: immunoSEQ multiplex PCR. Of about 50,000 clones listed, about 90% were seen once; the top ten hold over 2%. Points on this clone: The antigen is undetermined.

The germline CDR1 and CDR2 sequences are SGHTA and FQGNSA. V was pared by 4 bases and J by 8 bases, with 16 bases between. The CDR3 contains 14 residues. The specimen was unstimulated CD4+ T cells sorted from spleen or lymph node cells, collected before transplant. The TCR was taken from a human donor who was the organ donor for an intestinal transplant. The genes are TRBV7-2 and TRBJ2-3; perhaps TRBD2 as D (5 bases). The CDR3 loop reads CASSSGNPPVTQYF. The CDR3 DNA is TGTGCCAGCAGCTCGGGAAATCCCCCAGTTACGCAGTATTTT.